This TCR beta chain was profiled in a study of shared clonotypes between healthy human individuals. On sorted subsets, replicate PCRs used roughly 190 ng DNA, or roughly 30,000 T cell genomes. Measured with immunoSEQ multiplex PCR; TCRdb has only the in-frame clones, and not every one. The table includes roughly 2.5 million clones, around nine tenths detected once. The donors were adults (healthy and HIV-negative) with no recent acute infections or vaccinations. The authors divided CD4+ cells into CD45RA+ naive and CD45RA-negative memory subsets. CDR3 length: 14 residues. Trimming stripped 7 bases from V and 5 bases from J, with 18 bases between. Germline V gives CDR1 MGHRA, CDR2 YSYEKL. The study's findings and limits: Only blood was sampled, and tissue TCR repertoires likely differ from blood ones.

Points on this clone: Its antigen remains unknown.

The chain recombines TRBV4-1 with TRBJ2-7, with D perhaps TRBD1 (6 bases). The sequencing input was naive CD4+ T cells sorted from blood. The subset is: CD45RA+ positively selected. This sequence was found in a young man in good health. The CDR3 coding sequence is TGCGCCAGCACCCGAACAGGGAATCGGGACGAGCAGTACTTC. Translated: CASTRTGNRDEQYF.